This T cell receptor (beta chain) was found in a study of cytomegalovirus exposure and HLA in healthy donors. Study-level findings and limits: The study recorded 164 TCR beta chains that were cytomegalovirus-associated. V- and J-gene trimming in TCR beta was tied to a missense DCLRE1C variant by an analysis performed later. Immune exposure was documented only through CMV serostatus. TCR beta V segments were, for the most part, productive about 87% or about 30% of the time in an earlier analysis.

Primers included in the PCR were 60 Vbeta and 13 Jbeta primers. The table came from immunoSEQ multiplex PCR; TCRdb's copy has only in-frame clones and leaves some out. In the table there are approximately 100,000 clones, roughly 82% of which are singletons. Germline values: CDR1 SGHDT, CDR2 YYEEEE. The CDR3 is 16 residues long. V shed 5 bases and J shed 0 bases, with 14 bases lying between them. This clone has only a few counts. What it binds is not known. The source is a woman aged 45-65 years in good health and CMV-seropositive. The chain links TRBV5-6 to TRBJ2-2; maybe TRBD2 (6 bases). The specimen sequenced was PBMCs. The CDR3 protein is CASRYGGLSNTGELFF. The CDR3 bases are TGTGCCAGCAGATACGGAGGGTTATCGAACACCGGGGAGCTGTTTTTT.